This is a list of T cell receptor beta chains from one sample in a study of blood T cells in healthy people across ages. TCRdb reprocessed the 5' RACE reads via MiXCR and lists one record per CDR3 protein. The table has approximately 670,000 distinct CDR3 sequences, around two fifths seen once. The sequencing input was blood. These receptors were collected from an elderly man in good health. The CDR3 runs from the conserved cysteine through the conserved F or W. D genes are given only for firm matches. Size is omitted from some rows. Given values are once, few, many or a class for expanded clones.

D	V	size	J	CDR3	DNA
TRBD1	TRBV6-2/TRBV6-3	.	TRBJ2-5	CASSYGTGGKETQYF	TGTGCCAGCAGTTACGGGACAGGGGGCAAGGAGACCCAGTACTTC
.	TRBV4-3	few	TRBJ1-4	CASSQVPPANNEKLFF	TGCGCCAGCAGCCAAGTGCCGCCAGCAAATAATGAAAAACTGTTTTTT
.	TRBV7-8	.	TRBJ2-5	CASSLAGQGRRETQYF	TGTGCCAGCAGCTTAGCAGGTCAGGGGAGGCGAGAGACCCAGTACTTC
.	TRBV7-2	.	TRBJ1-5	CASSFAQGSQPQHF	TGTGCCAGCAGCTTCGCCCAGGGAAGCCAGCCCCAGCATTTT
TRBD2	TRBV5-1	.	TRBJ2-1	CASSLGLAGVYYNEQFF	TGCGCCAGCAGCTTGGGACTAGCGGGAGTGTACTACAATGAGCAGTTCTTC
TRBD2	TRBV6-6	few	TRBJ2-3	CASSTSGGNWVDTQYF	TGTGCCAGCAGTACTAGCGGGGGGAACTGGGTGGATACGCAGTATTTT
TRBD1	TRBV14	.	TRBJ2-5	CASSQEQGAFVETQYF	TGTGCCAGCAGCCAAGAACAGGGGGCTTTCGTAGAGACCCAGTACTTC
.	TRBV10-3	.	TRBJ1-2	CAISESTWARGYTF	TGTGCCATCAGTGAGTCGACCTGGGCACGTGGCTACACCTTC
.	TRBV6-5	many	TRBJ2-7	CASSDTGRDPTYEQYF	TGTGCCAGCAGCGATACCGGAAGGGACCCGACCTACGAGCAGTACTTC
.	TRBV6-5	.	TRBJ1-2	CAGRPSGNYGYTF	TGTGCCGGCAGGCCCAGTGGGAACTATGGCTACACCTTC
TRBD2	TRBV20-1	.	TRBJ2-3	CSAINVMTSGRVIADTQYF	TGCAGTGCTATCAATGTGATGACTAGCGGGAGGGTTATAGCAGATACGCAGTATTTT
.	TRBV27	.	TRBJ2-4	CASRLIAKNIQYF	TGTGCCAGCAGGCTTATAGCCAAAAACATTCAGTACTTC
.	TRBV7-2	.	TRBJ2-1	CASSLQGTTQGNEQFF	TGTGCCAGCAGCTTACAAGGGACCACCCAGGGCAATGAGCAGTTCTTC
TRBD1	TRBV5-1	.	TRBJ2-3	CASSWNTGGRGDTQYF	TGCGCCAGCAGCTGGAATACAGGGGGCAGGGGAGATACGCAGTATTTT
TRBD2	TRBV7-2	once	TRBJ2-5	CASSLGLAMAETQYF	TGTGCCAGCAGCCTCGGACTAGCGATGGCGGAGACCCAGTACTTC
.	TRBV6-6	few	TRBJ2-5	CASIDGSGYQETQYF	TGTGCCAGTATTGACGGGTCCGGGTACCAAGAGACCCAGTACTTC
.	TRBV20-1	few	TRBJ2-1	CSASSHGENEQFF	TGCAGTGCTAGCAGTCACGGGGAGAATGAGCAGTTCTTC
.	TRBV11-2	.	TRBJ2-4	CASSLAGRGSKNIQYF	TGTGCCAGCAGCTTAGCAGGGAGGGGGTCCAAAAACATTCAGTACTTC
.	TRBV6-2/TRBV6-3	.	TRBJ2-7	CASSYGPRGDEQYF	TGTGCCAGCAGTTACGGTCCGAGAGGTGACGAGCAGTACTTC
TRBD1	TRBV10-3	.	TRBJ2-7	CAIRRDRGEYEQYF	TGTGCCATCAGGAGGGACAGGGGAGAATACGAGCAGTACTTC
.	TRBV15	many	TRBJ2-7	CATSLRGPYEQYF	TGTGCCACGTCTTTGAGGGGCCCCTACGAGCAGTACTTC
.	TRBV19	.	TRBJ2-5	CATSGRLQETQYF	TGTGCTACTTCGGGGCGGTTACAAGAGACCCAGTACTTC
.	TRBV21-1	.	TRBJ2-4	CASSNQGLGGVAKNIQYF	TGTGCCAGCAGCAATCAGGGGCTTGGTGGGGTAGCCAAAAACATTCAGTACTTC
TRBD1	TRBV29-1	.	TRBJ2-7	CSVKLDRATYEQYF	TGCAGCGTGAAACTAGACAGGGCAACCTACGAGCAGTACTTC
.	TRBV28	.	TRBJ2-7	CASSPTWVKGNEQYF	TGTGCCAGCAGTCCTACATGGGTTAAGGGCAATGAGCAGTACTTC
.	TRBV12-3/TRBV12-4	few	TRBJ2-1	CASSLATTSNEQFF	TGTGCCAGCAGTTTAGCGACGACTAGCAATGAGCAGTTCTTC
TRBD2	TRBV4-1	.	TRBJ2-7	CASSQGTGTSGSKTYEQYF	TGCGCCAGCAGCCAAGGGACCGGGACTAGCGGGAGTAAGACCTACGAGCAGTACTTC
TRBD2	TRBV20-1	many	TRBJ2-7	CSAVPGLAGGPFTYEQYF	TGCAGTGCCGTACCCGGACTAGCGGGAGGGCCATTCACCTACGAGCAGTACTTC
.	TRBV29-1	few	TRBJ2-6	CSVGKSLSSGANVLTF	TGCAGCGTTGGCAAGAGCCTTAGCTCTGGGGCCAACGTCCTGACTTTC
TRBD1	TRBV29-1	many	TRBJ2-1	CSVTSGTGGTREQFF	TGCAGCGTTACCTCCGGGACAGGGGGGACCAGGGAGCAGTTCTTC
.	TRBV7-9	.	TRBJ2-7	CASSDNTHYEQYF	TGTGCCAGCAGCGACAACACACACTACGAGCAGTACTTC
TRBD1	TRBV20-1	few	TRBJ2-2	CSAVQGAGTGELFF	TGCAGTGCGGTACAGGGGGCTGGGACCGGGGAGCTGTTTTTT
TRBD2	TRBV7-6	.	TRBJ2-2	CASSASGAGTGELFF	TGTGCCAGCAGCGCCAGCGGGGCGGGCACCGGGGAGCTGTTTTTT
.	TRBV5-1	.	TRBJ2-7	CASSLVPAVGEQYF	TGCGCCAGCAGCTTGGTGCCCGCAGTCGGCGAGCAGTACTTC
.	TRBV6-2/TRBV6-3	many	TRBJ2-5	CASSYGRETQYF	TGTGCCAGCAGTTACGGCCGAGAGACCCAGTACTTC
.	TRBV5-1	few	TRBJ1-2	CASSPPAGPNYGYTF	TGCGCCAGCAGCCCCCCGGCGGGTCCTAACTATGGCTACACCTTC